The 9 T cell receptor beta chains in this list originate from one sample, sequenced in a study of blood T cell repertoires in COVID-19. The protocol was immunoSEQ multiplex PCR, while the TCRdb copy is restricted to in-frame clones and leaves out a portion. There are roughly 230,000 clones in the sample; roughly 83% occur only once, and roughly 7% lies in the top ten. Sequencing input: peripheral blood. The receptors come from a woman aged 45-59 years with acute or convalescent COVID-19.

J is TRBJ2-2 and V is TRBV7-9, with D perhaps TRBD2 (5 bases). This CDR3 is 16 amino acids long. Germline V gene data show CDR1 as SEHNR and CDR2 as FQNEAQ (reference sequence). The V end was cut by 5 bases, the J end by 0 bases, with 13 bases between. The CDR3: CASSLERVTNTGELFF. CDR3 coding DNA: TGTGCCAGCAGCCTGGAGAGGGTAACGAACACCGGGGAGCTGTTTTTT.

The rearrangement links TRBV5-1 to TRBJ2-7; TRBD1 matches at 10 bases. CDR1 and CDR2 from the germline V gene are SGHRS and YFSETQ. This CDR3 comprises 14 residues. Unmatched junction bases numbered 0, after V lost 0 bases and J lost 3 bases. CDR3 residues: CASSLGTGGYEQYF. The CDR3 DNA follows: TGCGCCAGCAGCTTGGGGACAGGGGGCTACGAGCAGTACTTC. Combining the CDR3 with reference TRBV5-1 and TRBJ2-7 gives the whole variable domain KAGVTQTPRYLIKTRGQQVTLSCSPISGHRSVSWYQQTPGQGLQFLFEYFSETQRNKGNFPGRFSGRQFSNSRSEMNVSTLELGDSALYLCASSLGTGGYEQYFGPGTRLTVT.

V gene TRBV4-2 combines with J gene TRBJ2-1, with 10 bases fitting TRBD2. V gave up 0 bases and J gave up 7 bases; unmatched junction bases: 6. The CDR3 spans 16 residues. Germline assignment: CDR1 LGHNA and CDR2 YNFKEQ. The CDR3 DNA sequence: TGTGCCAGCAGCCAAGATCCAGCGGGGGGGCTAAATGAGCAGTTCTTC. Its protein product is CASSQDPAGGLNEQFF.

This chain joins TRBV16 and TRBJ1-1; no definite D call. From germline, CDR1 is KGHSY and CDR2 FQNENV. The length of the CDR3 is 13 residues. Trimming took off 0 bases at V and 3 bases at J, with 5 bases between the two ends. CDR3 coding DNA: TGTGCCAGCAGCCAATCAGTAGACACTGAAGCTTTCTTT. Its protein product is CASSQSVDTEAFF. The complete variable domain, with remaining parts taken from reference TRBV16 and TRBJ1-1, reads GEEVAQTPKHLVRGEGQKAKLYCAPIKGHSYVFWYQQVLKNEFKFLISFQNENVFDETGMPKERFSAKCLPNSPCSLEIQATKLEDSAVYFCASSQSVDTEAFFGQGTRLTVV.

The rearrangement links TRBV19 to TRBJ2-6; no clear D gene. CDR1 and CDR2 (germline): LNHDA, SQIVND (reference sequence). The length of the CDR3 is 16 residues. V lost 3 bases and J 0 bases, leaving 9 bases between the germline ends. The CDR3 region has the DNA TGTGCCAGTAGTATCCAGGCAATCTCTGGGGCCAACGTCCTGACTTTC. It codes for CASSIQAISGANVLTF. The full variable domain, its missing parts supplied by reference TRBV19 and TRBJ2-6, is DGGITQSPKYLFRKEGQNVTLSCEQNLNHDAMYWYRQDPGQGLRLIYYSQIVNDFQKGDIAEGYSVSREKKESFPLTVTSAQKNPTAFYLCASSIQAISGANVLTFGAGSRLTVL.

V and J are TRBV28 and TRBJ2-1, with 9 bases fitting TRBD2. The germline V gene encodes CDR1 MDHEN and CDR2 SYDVKM. V gave up 6 bases and J gave up 5 bases; unmatched junction bases: 5. This CDR3 is 14 amino acids long. DNA for the CDR3: TGTGCCAGCAGCAGCGGGGGGTCTAACAATGAGCAGTTCTTC. Translation: CASSSGGSNNEQFF.

The chain is built from TRBV6-5 and TRBJ1-3; TRBD1 aligns across 7 bases. The trim removed 6 bases at V and 2 bases at J, leaving 1 base unmatched. Germline loops: CDR1 MNHEY, CDR2 SVGAGI. This CDR3 contains 13 residues. DNA of the CDR3: TGTGCCAGCAGGGGGACAGCTGGAAACACCATATATTTT. It encodes CASRGTAGNTIYF.

The rearrangement links TRBV27 to TRBJ2-7, with D tentatively TRBD1 (5 bases). This CDR3 is 15 amino acids long. Trimming stripped 3 bases from V and 5 bases from J, with 17 bases between. Germline loops: CDR1 MNHEY, CDR2 SMNVEV (reference sequence). For the CDR3, the DNA is TGTGCCAGCAGTTTGTCTAGGGGATCAAGGAACGAGCAGTACTTC. Encoded protein: CASSLSRGSRNEQYF.

The CDR3 DNA reads as TGTGCCACCAGCAGAGATCTACAGCGGAGCGAGCAGTACTTC. Its translation: CATSRDLQRSEQYF. J is TRBJ2-7 and V is TRBV15, with D perhaps matching TRBD2 (5 bases). Germline values: CDR1 LNHNV, CDR2 YYDKDF (reference sequence). This CDR3 is 14 amino acids long. Trimming stripped 0 bases from V and 6 bases from J, with 12 bases between.